A single sample is the source of the 19 T cell receptor beta chains below, sequenced in a study of tumor-infiltrating lymphocytes in primary liver carcinoma. TCR beta cDNA came from about 0.55 ug total RNA, primed with a constant-region primer. Slightly modified ARM-PCR, run as three nested multiplex PCR rounds, produced the TCR beta libraries. Both of the initial two PCR rounds ran for about 9 cycles and employed TRBV1-TRBV30 forward primers alongside a C-beta reverse primer. TCRdb re-called the multiplex PCR reads through MiXCR, storing one row per CDR3 protein. This table holds approximately 310,000 distinct CDR3 sequences, about 60% found once. In addition to blood RNA drawn from unsorted whole blood, germline DNA was extracted. The sample taken for sequencing was peripheral blood. These TCRs come from a man in his forties or fifties with primary liver carcinoma and hepatitis B virus infection.

This clonotype was picked up one time. A single base separates this from a much larger clone, so it may be a read error. The chain uses TRBV6-2 or TRBV6-3 and TRBJ2-2; D gene ambiguous. This CDR3 contains 17 residues. The germline CDR1 and CDR2 sequences are MNHEY and SVGEGT. CDR3 in amino acids: CTSSYSVGSANTGELFF. For the CDR3, the DNA is TGTACCAGCAGTTATTCTGTTGGGTCGGCGAACACCGGGGAGCTGTTTTTT.

In this sample, this clonotype turned up a few times. The chain carries TRBV5-1 and TRBJ2-7, with D tentatively TRBD2 (5 bases). V lost 0 bases and J 9 bases, leaving 10 bases between the germline ends. Germline V gives CDR1 SGHRS, CDR2 YFSETQ. This CDR3 comprises 12 residues. This chain's CDR3 is CASSLDGNVQYF. The DNA of the CDR3 is TGCGCCAGCAGCTTGGACGGGAACGTGCAGTACTTC. Full variable domain (remainder filled in from reference TRBV5-1 and TRBJ2-7): KAGVTQTPRYLIKTRGQQVTLSCSPISGHRSVSWYQQTPGQGLQFLFEYFSETQRNKGNFPGRFSGRQFSNSRSEMNVSTLELGDSALYLCASSLDGNVQYFGPGTRLTVT.

With respect to this clonotype: The junction and the germline gene differ at one end; a read error may be behind it. The J gene is TRBJ1-1, the V gene TRBV12-5; 8 nucleotides agree with TRBD1. This CDR3 is 15 amino acids long. CDR1 and CDR2 from the germline V gene are LGHNT and FRNRAP. CDR3 amino acids: CTSGSYRGSDTEAFF. The DNA for the CDR3 is TGTACTAGTGGTTCGTACAGGGGGTCGGACACTGAAGCTTTCTTT.

This sequence joins TRBV6-5 and TRBJ2-1, with D unresolved. The CDR3 extends over 15 amino acids. V was clipped by 5 bases and J by 9 bases, with 20 bases between them. CDR1 MNHEY and CDR2 SVGAGI come from the germline V gene. CDR3 sequence reads: CASSKRPGAGREQFF. CDR3 in DNA: TGTGCCAGCAGTAAACGACCTGGAGCAGGTCGTGAGCAGTTCTTC.

With regard to this clonotype: Possible read error: a much larger clone is one base away. This chain uses TRBV6-1 with TRBJ2-1; 11 positions match TRBD1. The V and J ends lost 8 bases and 6 bases, in that order; junction bases with no gene match: 12. The CDR3 sequence is 16 residues long. Germline assignment: CDR1 MNHNS and CDR2 SASEGT. CDR3 loop: CASGQGTGGRGNEQFF. CDR3 DNA: TGTGCCAGCGGTCAAGGGACAGGGGGGCGAGGCAATGAGCAGTTCTTC.

A word on this clonotype: One end of the junction fails to match germline, which may point to a read error. This chain uses TRBV12-3 or TRBV12-4 with TRBJ2-7, with 9 bases aligning to TRBD2. CDR3 size: 16 residues. This CDR3 is CVSTPGRAGGRNEQYF. CDR3 sequence (DNA): TGTGTCAGCACTCCGGGTAGAGCGGGAGGACGCAACGAGCAGTACTTC.

For this clonotype: This sequence may be a read error, since a much larger clone differs from it by one base. The chain combines TRBV6-5 with TRBJ2-1; 7 positions match TRBD1. Germline assignment: CDR1 MNHEY and CDR2 SVGAGI. V lost 5 bases and J lost 5; bases outside the gene matches: 9. The CDR3 runs to 15 residues. The CDR3 sequence: CASSQQGPTHNEQFF. The CDR3 bases are TGTGCCAGCAGTCAACAGGGGCCCACACACAATGAGCAGTTCTTC.

Remarks on this clonotype: A read error may explain this, as a much larger clone is one base away. CDR3 sequence (DNA): TGTGCCAGCAGCTCAAGGAGGACAGGTCGGTACGAGCAGTGCTTC. Protein sequence: CASSSRRTGRYEQCF. The chain uses TRBV7-8 and TRBJ2-7, with TRBD1 identical over 7 bases. This CDR3 is built from 15 residues. Germline lookup yields CDR1 SGHVS and CDR2 FQNEAQ. Looking up the rest from reference TRBV7-8 and TRBJ2-7 gives the full variable domain: GAGVSQSPRYKVAKRGQDVALRCDPISGHVSLFWYQQALGQGPEFLTYFQNEAQLDKSGLPSDRFFAERPEGSVSTLKIQRTQQEDSAVYLCASSSRRTGRYEQCFGPGTRLTVT.

In regard to this clonotype: The conserved phenylalanine or tryptophan normally closing the CDR3 is absent here, so this likely arose from a read error. This chain joins TRBV5-1 and TRBJ1-1; the D is unclear. The germline V gene encodes CDR1 SGHRS and CDR2 YFSETQ. This CDR3 contains 13 residues. The CDR3 protein is CASREAVKTEAFS. CDR3 bases: TGCGCCAGCAGGGAGGCAGTGAAGACTGAAGCTTTCTCT.

This clonotype was recorded a few times. A much larger clone differs by one base, so this may be a read error. The chain couples TRBV12-3 or TRBV12-4 to TRBJ2-7, with D hard to call. This CDR3 spans 12 amino acids. The germline V and J ends were trimmed by 9 bases and 3 bases, with 12 bases remaining between them. The CDR3 region is CARSTRNYEQYF. The CDR3, as DNA: TGTGCCAGAAGCACAAGAAACTACGAGCAGTACTTC.

V usage is TRBV29-1 and J usage is TRBJ1-1; D unresolved. Germline values: CDR1 SQVTM, CDR2 ANQGSEA. The germline V and J ends were trimmed by 0 bases and 4 bases, with 9 bases remaining between them. This CDR3 is 13 amino acids long. CDR3 sequence (DNA): TGCAGCGTTGAAGATCGCGAGAGCACTGAAGCTTTCTTT. Translated, it gives CSVEDRESTEAFF.

Remarks on this clonotype: The junction differs from germline at one of its ends, possibly a read error. The chain joins TRBV5-1 to TRBJ2-3; unclear D gene. Germline V gene sequence: CDR1 SGHRS, CDR2 YFSETQ. The CDR3 spans 12 residues. CDR3 region: CASSLEDDTQFF. The DNA of the CDR3 is TGCGCCAGCAGCTTGGAGGACGATACGCAGTTTTTT.

This clonotype was picked up one time. V gene TRBV11-1 combines with J gene TRBJ2-3; D possibly corresponds to TRBD2 (5 bases). Germline V gene sequence: CDR1 SGHAT, CDR2 FQDESV (reference sequence). The CDR3 length is 13 residues. Trimming pared 6 bases from V and 6 bases from J, leaving 13 bases between. CDR3 in DNA: TGTGCCAGCAGTTTCGGGATTCCGGATACGCAGTATTTT. Translation: CASSFGIPDTQYF. Full variable domain (remainder filled in from reference TRBV11-1 and TRBJ2-3): EAEVAQSPRYKITEKSQAVAFWCDPISGHATLYWYRQILGQGPELLVQFQDESVVDDSQLPKDRFSAERLKGVDSTLKIQPAELGDSAMYLCASSFGIPDTQYFGPGTRLTVL.

Notes on this clonotype: An end of the junction differs from the germline gene, which may be a read error. V gene TRBV12-3 or TRBV12-4 combines with J gene TRBJ1-1; TRBD1 matches 8 bases. CDR3 length: 14 residues. CDR3 sequence reads: CASIRDRSNTEALF. CDR3 DNA sequence: TGTGCCAGCATACGGGACAGGTCTAACACTGAAGCTCTCTTT.

This clonotype showed up many times. This sequence joins TRBV6-5 and TRBJ2-2; TRBD1 aligns across 9 bases. There are 13 residues in the CDR3. V shed 6 bases, J shed 7 bases, and the junction held 3 bases outside the gene matches. Germline V gene lookup returns CDR1 MNHEY and CDR2 SVGAGI. CDR3 sequence: CASSRQGVGELFF. CDR3 DNA sequence: TGTGCCAGCAGCCGACAGGGGGTCGGGGAGCTGTTTTTT.

The rearrangement joins TRBV4-3 to TRBJ1-2, with TRBD1 as a possible D gene (6 bases). The germline V gene encodes CDR1 LGHNA and CDR2 YSLEER. The length of the CDR3 is 15 residues. This CDR3 reads CISSLDRRKNYGYTF. CDR3 nucleotides: TGCATCAGCAGCCTCGACAGGAGAAAGAACTATGGCTACACCTTC.

Worth noting for this clonotype: Just one base apart from a much larger clone, this may be a read error. This chain uses TRBV6-1 with TRBJ1-1; D gene uncertain. The V end lost 5 bases, the J end lost 11 bases, and 12 bases lay between the germline ends. There are 11 residues in the CDR3. CDR1 and CDR2 from the germline V gene are MNHNS and SASEGT. In nucleotides, the CDR3 is TGTGCCAGCAGTAAAGTACTCAGTGCTTTCTTT. Its translation: CASSKVLSAFF.

Note on this clonotype: A much bigger clone sits one base away, suggesting this may be a read error. This chain links TRBV12-3 or TRBV12-4 with TRBJ2-7, with D possibly being TRBD2 (6 bases). Trimming removed 7 bases from V and 3 bases from J, with 16 bases in between. The CDR3 totals 14 residues. This chain's CDR3 is CASTLPPGGYEQYF. Written as DNA, the CDR3 is TGTGCCAGCACTCTACCCCCCGGGGGCTACGAGCAGTACTTC.

This clonotype was seen at least ten times. The chain combines TRBV4-2 with TRBJ2-7, with TRBD2 identical over 8 bases. The germline V gene encodes CDR1 LGHNA and CDR2 YNFKEQ. The CDR3 spans 15 residues. The V and J ends lost 0 bases and 3 bases, in that order; junction bases with no gene match: 4. CDR3 sequence reads: CASSQDLAGDYEQYF. In nucleotides, the CDR3 is TGTGCCAGCAGCCAAGACCTAGCGGGCGACTACGAGCAGTACTTC.